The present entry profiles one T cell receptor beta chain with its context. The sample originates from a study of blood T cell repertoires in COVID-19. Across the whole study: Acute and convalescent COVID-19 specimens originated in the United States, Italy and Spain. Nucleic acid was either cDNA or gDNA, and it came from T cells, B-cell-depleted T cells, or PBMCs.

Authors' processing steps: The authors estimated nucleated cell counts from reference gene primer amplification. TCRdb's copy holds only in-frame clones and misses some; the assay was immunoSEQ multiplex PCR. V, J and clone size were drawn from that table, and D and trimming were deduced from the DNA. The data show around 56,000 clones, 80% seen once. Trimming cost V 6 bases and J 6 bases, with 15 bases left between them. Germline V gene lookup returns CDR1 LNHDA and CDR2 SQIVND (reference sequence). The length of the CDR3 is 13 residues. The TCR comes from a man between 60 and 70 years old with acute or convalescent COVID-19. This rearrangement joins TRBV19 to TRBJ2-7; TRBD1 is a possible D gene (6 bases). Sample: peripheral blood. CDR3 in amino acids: CASRKQGGGEQYF. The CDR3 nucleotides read TGTGCCAGTAGGAAACAGGGTGGGGGCGAGCAGTACTTC. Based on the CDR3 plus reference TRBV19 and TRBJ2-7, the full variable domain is DGGITQSPKYLFRKEGQNVTLSCEQNLNHDAMYWYRQDPGQGLRLIYYSQIVNDFQKGDIAEGYSVSREKKESFPLTVTSAQKNPTAFYLCASRKQGGGEQYFGPGTRLTVT.